The rows below give T cell receptor beta chains drawn from one sample of a study of vaccination effects on CD4 cells after COVID-19. These receptors lack a known antigen. Sequencing was performed with immunoSEQ multiplex PCR; in TCRdb, only in-frame clones are kept and a portion is missing. The sample lists under 40,000 clones, roughly 80% occurring once. This specimen was CD4+ T cells from PBMCs cultured without peptide, taken after COVID-19 vaccination. The source is a human donor who had a prior SARS-CoV-2 infection. CDR3s include the opening cysteine and the closing phenylalanine or tryptophan. A D gene is named only where the DNA matches it firmly.

-	TRBV6-5	13	TRBJ1-2	CASSYRENYGYTF
-	TRBV2	15	TRBJ1-1	CASRRTLTQNTEAFF
-	TRBV3-1/TRBV3-2	19	TRBJ2-6	CASSPRHSLSSSGANVLTF
-	TRBV18	13	TRBJ1-1	CASSSAGITEAFF
TRBD1	TRBV3-1/TRBV3-2	15	TRBJ1-6	CASSFRTGINSPLHF
-	TRBV7-8	15	TRBJ2-2	CASSLGYGDTGELFF
-	TRBV14	12	TRBJ1-2	CASSQSLGGYTF
TRBD1	TRBV19	16	TRBJ1-5	CASIGQGASWDQPQHF
-	TRBV11-3	13	TRBJ1-2	CASSPRTDYGYTF
-	TRBV20-1	11	TRBJ1-2	CSAQSAYGYTF
-	TRBV11-1	12	TRBJ2-5	CASSPTLETQYF
-	TRBV14	20	TRBJ2-6	CASSQEGRAGTLSGANVLTF
TRBD1	TRBV7-2	13	TRBJ1-2	CASSPGQGYGYTF
-	TRBV15	14	TRBJ1-3	CATSINRAGNTIYF
-	TRBV13	13	TRBJ2-5	CASSWTWEETQYF
TRBD1	TRBV6-5	14	TRBJ2-3	CASKLRGRGDTQYF
TRBD2	TRBV9	16	TRBJ2-3	CASSVSLAGDGGTQYF
-	TRBV6-6	16	TRBJ1-4	CASSHSGGSGVEKLFF
-	TRBV28	12	TRBJ1-5	CASSFMGQPQHF
-	TRBV28	14	TRBJ2-3	CASSLRTSTDTQYF
TRBD1	TRBV6-6	15	TRBJ1-1	CASSFRGQGNTEAFF
-	TRBV5-6	16	TRBJ2-3	CASSRSPTAPTDTQYF
-	TRBV10-3	13	TRBJ2-5	CAIRGGRQETQYF
TRBD1	TRBV3-1/TRBV3-2	16	TRBJ2-7	CASSPRDSELTYEQYF
-	TRBV11-3	16	TRBJ2-2	CASSSADDRATGELFF
TRBD2	TRBV7-3	13	TRBJ2-5	CASSSAGDETQYF
-	TRBV3-1/TRBV3-2	16	TRBJ2-3	CASSQDPSFTGDTQYF
-	TRBV4-1	16	TRBJ1-5	CASSQEVARSNQPQHF
-	TRBV5-1	13	TRBJ2-3	CASSRDLVDTQYF
TRBD1	TRBV19	13	TRBJ2-7	CASSIAGGDEQYF
-	TRBV6-1	16	TRBJ1-5	CASSEAGGWGRQPQHF
TRBD1	TRBV7-8	18	TRBJ1-5	CASSSDRGSFGSNQPQHF
-	TRBV7-3	13	TRBJ1-2	CASSLANSYGYTF
-	TRBV2	16	TRBJ2-5	CASSDVGRLRGETQYF
TRBD2	TRBV6-2/TRBV6-3	15	TRBJ2-1	CASSLLAGGYNEQFF
TRBD2	TRBV2	15	TRBJ2-1	CASSVSGRAYNEQFF
-	TRBV4-3	16	TRBJ2-1	CASSQAGGDRGREQFF
-	TRBV7-2	12	TRBJ1-6	CASSPTNSPLHF
TRBD1	TRBV5-1	14	TRBJ2-5	CASSVDRGSETQYF
-	TRBV2	15	TRBJ2-7	CASSEVGTTSYEQYF
TRBD1	TRBV28	14	TRBJ1-6	CASLVGQENSPLHF
TRBD2	TRBV11-2	15	TRBJ2-7	CASRSPLAGVNEQYF
-	TRBV6-5	15	TRBJ2-7	CASRGRGEVAYEQYF
-	TRBV9	13	TRBJ1-1	CASSAGTDTEAFF
TRBD2	TRBV11-3	15	TRBJ2-7	CASSQHELALYEQYF
TRBD2	TRBV7-9	16	TRBJ2-5	CASSLVVAGPQETQYF
-	TRBV10-3	15	TRBJ2-1	CATVGGLPGANEQFF
-	TRBV18	15	TRBJ1-2	CASSPRNGADYGYTF
-	TRBV12-3/TRBV12-4	13	TRBJ2-2	CASSLQGTGELFF
TRBD1	TRBV30	12	TRBJ1-2	CAWHHRGHGYTF
-	TRBV5-8	15	TRBJ2-1	CASSLGTVPGSGQFF